This T cell receptor beta chain emerged from a study of control samples from healthy donors and cancer patients. The protocol was immunoSEQ multiplex PCR, while the TCRdb copy is restricted to in-frame clones and leaves out a portion. The sample has hundreds of thousands of clones; around 90% are singletons. Germline CDR1 reads MNHEY; CDR2 reads SVGEGT. V was pared by 0 bases and J by 0 bases, with 13 bases of the junction left unmatched. CDR3 size: 19 residues. Material: PBMCs. The receptor was isolated from a man between 40 and 49 years old with head and neck cancer. This chain links TRBV6-2 or TRBV6-3 with TRBJ2-5, with TRBD2 identical over 7 bases. The CDR3 sequence is CASSYSGGGSGPNQETQYF. The CDR3 DNA reads as TGTGCCAGCAGTTACTCGGGCGGGGGTAGTGGCCCCAACCAAGAGACCCAGTACTTC.